This T cell receptor (beta chain) stems from a study of T cell responses to AZD1222 COVID-19 vaccine. Study-wide results and limits: It was only a handful of AZD1222 recipients who were seropositive at baseline.

V lost 2 bases, J lost 4 bases, and 12 bases lay in between. The CDR3 consists of 15 residues. The germline CDR1 and CDR2 sequences are SGHTA and FQGTGA. A note on this clone: Its antigen is currently unknown.

TCRdb's table, derived via immunoSEQ multiplex PCR, lists solely in-frame clones and lacks some. The top ten clones hold 3.5% to 5% of a sample with 100,000 to 150,000 clones, about 90% of them seen once. Sequences were derived from peripheral blood, sampled on day 0 of AZD1222 vaccination. This receptor was identified in an adult in good health. The rearrangement links TRBV7-3 to TRBJ1-3; unclear D gene. The CDR3 DNA follows: TGTGCCAGCAGCTTAGCCTTAGGCCCCGGAAACACCATATATTTT. This codes for CASSLALGPGNTIYF.